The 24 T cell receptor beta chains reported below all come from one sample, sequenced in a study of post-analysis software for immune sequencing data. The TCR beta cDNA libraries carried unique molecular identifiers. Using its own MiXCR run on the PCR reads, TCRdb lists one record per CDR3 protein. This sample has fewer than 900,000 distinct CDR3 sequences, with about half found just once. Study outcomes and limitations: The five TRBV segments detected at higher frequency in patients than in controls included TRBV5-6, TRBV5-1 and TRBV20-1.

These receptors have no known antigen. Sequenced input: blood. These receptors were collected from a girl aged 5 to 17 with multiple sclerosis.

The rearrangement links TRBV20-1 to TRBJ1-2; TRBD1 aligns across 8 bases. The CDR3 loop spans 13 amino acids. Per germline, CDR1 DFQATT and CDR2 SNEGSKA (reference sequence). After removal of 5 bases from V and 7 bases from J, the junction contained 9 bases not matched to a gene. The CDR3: CSAGKGTGFGYTF. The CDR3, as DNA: TGCAGTGCTGGAAAGGGGACAGGCTTTGGCTACACCTTC.

The CDR3 is CSVEVGGGGGEQYF. CDR3 DNA: TGCAGCGTTGAAGTCGGGGGCGGCGGCGGAGAGCAGTACTTC. This sequence joins TRBV29-1 and TRBJ2-5; D could derive from TRBD1 or TRBD2 (6 bases each). CDR1 is SQVTM, CDR2 ANQGSEA, per germline. Between the trimmed V and J ends, which lost 1 base and 11 bases, there was a span of 20 bases. The CDR3 spans 14 residues.

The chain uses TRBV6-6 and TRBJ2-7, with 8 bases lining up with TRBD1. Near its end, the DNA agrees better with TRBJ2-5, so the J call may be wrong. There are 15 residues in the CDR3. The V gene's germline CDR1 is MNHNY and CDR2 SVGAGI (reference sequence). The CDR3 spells CASSPDSGGVETQYF. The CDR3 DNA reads TGTGCCAGCAGCCCTGATTCAGGGGGCGTGGAGACCCAGTACTTC.

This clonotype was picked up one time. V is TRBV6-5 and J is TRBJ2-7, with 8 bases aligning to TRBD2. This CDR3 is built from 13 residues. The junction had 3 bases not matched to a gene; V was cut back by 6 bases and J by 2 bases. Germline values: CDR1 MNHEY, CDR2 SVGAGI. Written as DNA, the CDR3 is TGTGCCAGCAGAAAGGGACTAGCCTACGAGCAGTACTTC. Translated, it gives CASRKGLAYEQYF.

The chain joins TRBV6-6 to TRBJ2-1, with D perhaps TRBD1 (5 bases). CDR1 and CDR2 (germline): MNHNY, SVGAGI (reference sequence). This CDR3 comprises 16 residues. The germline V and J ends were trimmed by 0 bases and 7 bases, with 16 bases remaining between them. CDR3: CASSYSLGGRVNEQFF. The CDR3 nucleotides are TGTGCCAGCAGTTACTCCTTGGGTGGCAGGGTGAATGAGCAGTTCTTC.

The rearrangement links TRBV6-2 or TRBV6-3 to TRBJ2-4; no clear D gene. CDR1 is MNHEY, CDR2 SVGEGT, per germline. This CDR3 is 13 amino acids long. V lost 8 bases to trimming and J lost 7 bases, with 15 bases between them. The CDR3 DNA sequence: TGTGCCAGCGAGAAGGCCATGGGGAACATTCAGTACTTC. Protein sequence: CASEKAMGNIQYF.

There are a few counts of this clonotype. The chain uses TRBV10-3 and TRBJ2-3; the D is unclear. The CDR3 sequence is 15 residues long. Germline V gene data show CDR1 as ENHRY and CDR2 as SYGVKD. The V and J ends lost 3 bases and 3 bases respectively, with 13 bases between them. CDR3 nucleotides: TGTGCCATCAGTGAATTCGCGGAAGGTACAGATACGCAGTATTTT. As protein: CAISEFAEGTDTQYF.

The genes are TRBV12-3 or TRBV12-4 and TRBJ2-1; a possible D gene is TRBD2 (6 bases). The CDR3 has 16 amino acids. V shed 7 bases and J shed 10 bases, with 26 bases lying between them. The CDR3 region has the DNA TGTGCCAGCACCCGTCGGCGACTAGGCTTAAGGGGCGAGCAGTTCTTC. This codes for CASTRRRLGLRGEQFF.

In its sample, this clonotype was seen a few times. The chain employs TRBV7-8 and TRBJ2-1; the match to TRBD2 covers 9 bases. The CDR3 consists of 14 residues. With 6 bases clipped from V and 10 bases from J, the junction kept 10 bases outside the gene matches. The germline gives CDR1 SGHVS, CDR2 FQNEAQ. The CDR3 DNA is TGTGCCAGCAGTTCCCAAGCGGGGGGTGGGGAGCAGTTCTTC. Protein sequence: CASSSQAGGGEQFF.

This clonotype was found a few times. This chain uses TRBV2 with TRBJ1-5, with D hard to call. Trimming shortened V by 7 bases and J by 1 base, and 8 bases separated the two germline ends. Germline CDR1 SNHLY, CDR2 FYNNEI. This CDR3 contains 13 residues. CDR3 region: CASKVESNQPQHF. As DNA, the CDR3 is TGTGCCAGCAAGGTGGAGAGCAATCAGCCCCAGCATTTT.

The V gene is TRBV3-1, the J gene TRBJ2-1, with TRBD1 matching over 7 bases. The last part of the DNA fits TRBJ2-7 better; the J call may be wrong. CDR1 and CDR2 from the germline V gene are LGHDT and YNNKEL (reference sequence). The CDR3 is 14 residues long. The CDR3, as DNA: TGTGCCAGCAGCCGAACCGACAGGGCCTACGAGCAGTACTTC. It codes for CASSRTDRAYEQYF.

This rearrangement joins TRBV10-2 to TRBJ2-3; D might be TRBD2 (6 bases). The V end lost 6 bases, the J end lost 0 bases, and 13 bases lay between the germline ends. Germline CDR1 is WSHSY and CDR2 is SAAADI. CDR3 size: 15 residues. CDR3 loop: CASRDSSASTDTQYF. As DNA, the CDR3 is TGCGCCAGCAGAGATTCTAGCGCTAGCACAGATACGCAGTATTTT.

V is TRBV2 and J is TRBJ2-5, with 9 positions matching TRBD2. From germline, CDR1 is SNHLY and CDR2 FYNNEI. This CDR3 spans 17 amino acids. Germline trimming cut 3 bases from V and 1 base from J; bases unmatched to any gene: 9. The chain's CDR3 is CASSEPKELAGQETQYF. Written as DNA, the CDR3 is TGTGCCAGCAGTGAGCCAAAAGAACTAGCGGGCCAAGAGACCCAGTACTTC.

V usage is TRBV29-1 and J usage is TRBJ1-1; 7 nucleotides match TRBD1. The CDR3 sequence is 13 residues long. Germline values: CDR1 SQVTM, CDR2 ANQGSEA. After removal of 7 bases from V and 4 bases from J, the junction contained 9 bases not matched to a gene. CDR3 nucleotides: TGCAGCGCGACGACGACAGGGAGCACTGAAGCTTTCTTT. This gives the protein CSATTTGSTEAFF.

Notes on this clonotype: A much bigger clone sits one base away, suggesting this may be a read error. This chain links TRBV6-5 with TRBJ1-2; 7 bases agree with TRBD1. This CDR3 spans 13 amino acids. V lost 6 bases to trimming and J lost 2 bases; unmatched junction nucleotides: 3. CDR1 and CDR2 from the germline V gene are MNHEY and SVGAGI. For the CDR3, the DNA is TGTGCCAGCAGGGGACAGAGGAACTATGGCTACACCTTC. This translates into CASRGQRNYGYTF.

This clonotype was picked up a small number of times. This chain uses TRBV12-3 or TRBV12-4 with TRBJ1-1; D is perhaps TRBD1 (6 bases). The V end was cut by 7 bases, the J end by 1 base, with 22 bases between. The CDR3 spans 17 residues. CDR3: CASIRGQPALGNTEAFF. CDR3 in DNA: TGTGCCAGCATAAGAGGACAGCCCGCACTGGGGAACACTGAAGCTTTCTTT.

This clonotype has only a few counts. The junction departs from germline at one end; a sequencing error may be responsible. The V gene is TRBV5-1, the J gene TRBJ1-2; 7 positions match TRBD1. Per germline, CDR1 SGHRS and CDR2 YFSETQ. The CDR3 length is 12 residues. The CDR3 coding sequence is TGTGCCAGCAGCTTAGACAGGGATGGCTACACCTTC. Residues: CASSLDRDGYTF.

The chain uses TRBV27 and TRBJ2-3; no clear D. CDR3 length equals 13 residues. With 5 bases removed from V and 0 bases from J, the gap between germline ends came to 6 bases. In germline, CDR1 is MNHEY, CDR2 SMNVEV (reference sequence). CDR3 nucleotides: TGTGCCAGCAGTATCACTAGCACAGATACGCAGTATTTT. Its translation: CASSITSTDTQYF.

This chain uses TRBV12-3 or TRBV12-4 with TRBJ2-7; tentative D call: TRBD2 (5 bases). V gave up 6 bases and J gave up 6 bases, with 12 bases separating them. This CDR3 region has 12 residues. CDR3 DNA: TGTGCCAGCAGCGGTGACGCGGGCGAGCAGTACTTC. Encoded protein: CASSGDAGEQYF.

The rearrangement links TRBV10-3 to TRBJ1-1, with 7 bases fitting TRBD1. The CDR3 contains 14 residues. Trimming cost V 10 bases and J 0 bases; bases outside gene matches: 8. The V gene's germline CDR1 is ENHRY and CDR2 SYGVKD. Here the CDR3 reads CATRRDRVNTEAFF. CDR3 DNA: TGTGCCACGAGGCGCGACAGGGTGAACACTGAAGCTTTCTTT.

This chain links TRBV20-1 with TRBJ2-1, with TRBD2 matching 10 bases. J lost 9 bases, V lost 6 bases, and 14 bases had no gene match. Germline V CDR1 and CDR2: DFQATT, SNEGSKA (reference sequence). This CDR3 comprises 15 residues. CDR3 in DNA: TGCAGTGCCAGGAGTGGGGCTAGCGGGAGTCTTGAGCAGTTCTTC. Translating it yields CSARSGASGSLEQFF.

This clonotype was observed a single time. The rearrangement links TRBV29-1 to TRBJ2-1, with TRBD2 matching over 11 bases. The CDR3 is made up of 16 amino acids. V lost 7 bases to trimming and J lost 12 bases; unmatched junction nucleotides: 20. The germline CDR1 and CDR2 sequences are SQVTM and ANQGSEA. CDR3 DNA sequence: TGCAGCGGCGAGTGGGTTACTAGCGGGAGTAGGTTTAGGCAGTTCTTC. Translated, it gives CSGEWVTSGSRFRQFF.

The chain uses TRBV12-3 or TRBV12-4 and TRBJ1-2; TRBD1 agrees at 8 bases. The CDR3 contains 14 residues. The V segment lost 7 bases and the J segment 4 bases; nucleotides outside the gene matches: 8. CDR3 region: CASNAGQEFYGYTF. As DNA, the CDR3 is TGTGCCAGCAACGCGGGACAGGAGTTCTATGGCTACACCTTC.

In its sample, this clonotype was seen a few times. The CDR3 sequence: CASSLNPTGTPSFEQYF. In DNA form, the CDR3 reads TGTGCCAGCAGCCTAAATCCTACCGGGACCCCTAGTTTCGAGCAGTACTTC. The chain has TRBV6-6 and TRBJ2-7; tentatively, D is TRBD1 or TRBD2 (5 bases each). Trimming pared 6 bases from V and 6 bases from J, leaving 27 bases between. Looked up from germline, CDR1 is MNHNY and CDR2 is SVGAGI (reference sequence). There are 17 residues in the CDR3.